This T cell receptor beta chain stems from a study of CD8 T cells in ankylosing spondylitis. This CDR3 is 15 amino acids long. CDR1 SGHRS and CDR2 YFSETQ come from the germline V gene. V gave up 0 bases and J gave up 5 bases, with 14 bases separating them. TCRdb redid the calling of the 5' RACE reads with MiXCR, one entry per CDR3 protein. In the table there are some 150,000 distinct CDR3 sequences, roughly 10% of which are singletons. This clonotype has ten or more counts. This chain links TRBV5-1 with TRBJ2-5; perhaps TRBD1 as D (6 bases). This sequence was found in a female donor with ankylosing spondylitis or in good health (not recorded which). Specimen: blood, either unsorted or a sorted T cell fraction (not recorded which). The CDR3 here is CASSLGGQLRETQYF. The CDR3 DNA follows: TGCGCCAGCAGCTTGGGAGGACAGTTGAGGGAGACCCAGTACTTC.